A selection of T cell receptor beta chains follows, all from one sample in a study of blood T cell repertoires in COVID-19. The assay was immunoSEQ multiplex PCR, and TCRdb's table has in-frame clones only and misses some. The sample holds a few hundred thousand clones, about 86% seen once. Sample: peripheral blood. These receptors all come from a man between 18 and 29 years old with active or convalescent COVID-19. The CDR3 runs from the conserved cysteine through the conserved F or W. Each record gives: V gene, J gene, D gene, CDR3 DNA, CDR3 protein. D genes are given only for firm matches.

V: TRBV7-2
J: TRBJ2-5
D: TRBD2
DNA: TGTGCCAGCAGCTTCACAACTAGCGGCCAAGAGACCCAGTACTTC
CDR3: CASSFTTSGQETQYF

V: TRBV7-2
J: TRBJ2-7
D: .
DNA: TGTGCCAGCAGCCTAATACGGGAGTACGGCGAGCAGTACTTC
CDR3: CASSLIREYGEQYF

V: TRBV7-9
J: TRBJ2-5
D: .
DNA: TGTGCCAGCAGCTTAGTGGCCGAGACCCAGTACTTC
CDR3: CASSLVAETQYF

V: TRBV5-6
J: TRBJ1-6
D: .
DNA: TGTGCCAGCAGCTTTCAGGGGACATATAATTCACCCCTCCACTTT
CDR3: CASSFQGTYNSPLHF

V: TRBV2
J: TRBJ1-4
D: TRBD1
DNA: TGTGCCAGCAGTCGGGACAGGGGGAATGAAAAACTGTTTTTT
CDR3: CASSRDRGNEKLFF

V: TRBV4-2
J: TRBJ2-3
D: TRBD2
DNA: TGTGCCAGCAGCCGAGCGGGGACAGATACGCAGTATTTT
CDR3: CASSRAGTDTQYF

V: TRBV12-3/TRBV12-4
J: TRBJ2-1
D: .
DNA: TGTGCCAGCAGTTTATCCTACAGGAATGAGCAGTTCTTC
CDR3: CASSLSYRNEQFF

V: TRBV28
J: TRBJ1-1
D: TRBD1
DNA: TGTGCCAGCAGCCCCCCCGGGACAGGGGTTTTAGCTTTCTTT
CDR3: CASSPPGTGVLAFF

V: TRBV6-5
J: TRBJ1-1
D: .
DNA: TGTGCCAGCAGTTACGATGACTCATCACGGGCTTTCTTT
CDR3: CASSYDDSSRAFF

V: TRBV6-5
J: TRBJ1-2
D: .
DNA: TGTGCCAGCAGTTACGGCGGCCATGGCTACACCTTC
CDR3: CASSYGGHGYTF

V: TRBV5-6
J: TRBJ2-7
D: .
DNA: TGTGCCAGCAGTTTGACTAGCTCCTACGAGCAGTACTTC
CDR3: CASSLTSSYEQYF